The clone carrying this T cell receptor (beta chain) was counted a few times. Its specificity is not known. Averaging about 0.12 L, one heparinised blood draw came from each individual donor. Germline V gene sequence: CDR1 KGHSH, CDR2 LQKENI. The CDR3 has 17 residues. Trimming took 3 bases from V and 0 from J; bases not matched to a gene: 8. The data are from a study of beta chain features in type 1 diabetes. The study reverse transcribed the entire isolated RNA, so it sequenced expressed TCRB transcripts. The data were produced by immunoSEQ multiplex PCR, yet TCRdb's version contains in-frame clones alone and is incomplete. The sample comprises under 500,000 clones, about 32% of which are singletons, and about 0.06% rests with the top ten. Findings of the study overall: In comparison with healthy donors, patients had naive, central memory and Treg TCRB repertoires that appeared more similar. The study notes PCR might favor shorter templates equally in patients and controls. A moderate, significant TCRB CDR3 shortening appeared in type 1 diabetes across four CD4+ subsets.

The clonotype was recovered from a man between 18 and 29 years old in good health. Sample: naive CD4+ T cells from blood. The gene calls are TRBV18 and TRBJ2-1; 7 positions match TRBD1. CDR3 bases: TGTGCCAGCTCACCTGACAGGGCCCATCGCTCCTACAATGAGCAGTTCTTC. Translating gives CASSPDRAHRSYNEQFF.